These 27 T cell receptor beta chains were sequenced from one sample in a study of PD-L1 blockade in urothelial cancer. Libraries were prepared by immunoSEQ multiplex PCR; TCRdb keeps only in-frame clonotypes and omits some of them. Of 71,000 or so clones listed, roughly 89% are singletons. The specimen comprised PBMCs, sampled around atezolizumab (anti-PD-L1) treatment. The receptors were gathered from a man in his sixties with urothelial cancer.

The rearrangement uses TRBV6-5 and TRBJ2-3; D is possibly TRBD2 (6 bases). The CDR3 sequence is 14 residues long. Germline CDR1 reads MNHEY; CDR2 reads SVGAGI. Trimming removed 4 bases from V and 6 bases from J, with 14 bases in between. The CDR3 coding sequence is TGTGCCAGCAGTTCCGTTGTGGGGAGGGATACGCAGTATTTT. Amino acid sequence: CASSSVVGRDTQYF.

The V gene is TRBV5-1, the J gene TRBJ1-1; D perhaps matches TRBD1 (6 bases). From germline, CDR1 is SGHRS and CDR2 YFSETQ. The CDR3 has 13 amino acids. The V end was cut by 3 bases, the J end by 8 bases, with 14 bases between. The CDR3 sequence is CASSSDAGTEAFF. The CDR3 region has the DNA TGCGCCAGCAGCTCGGACGCCGGGACAGAAGCTTTCTTT.

The rearrangement joins TRBV7-6 to TRBJ2-7; 8 bases line up with TRBD1. This CDR3 contains 14 residues. CDR1 SGHVS and CDR2 FNYEAQ come from the germline V gene. Germline trimming cut 5 bases from V and 3 bases from J; bases unmatched to any gene: 6. The CDR3 region has the DNA TGTGCCAGCAGCCTCGAGGGACAGGTCTACGAGCAGTACTTC. Translated: CASSLEGQVYEQYF.

CDR3 sequence: CASSPRQGARNTEAFF. The CDR3 DNA follows: TGTGCCAGCAGTCCCCGACAGGGTGCGAGGAACACTGAAGCTTTCTTT. This chain connects TRBV27 to TRBJ1-1; 7 bases match TRBD1. V lost 5 bases, J lost 1 base, and 10 bases stayed unmatched. Germline values: CDR1 MNHEY, CDR2 SMNVEV (reference sequence). The CDR3 spans 16 residues.

The V and J genes are TRBV6-5 and TRBJ2-3; no definite D call. The CDR3 extends over 13 amino acids. The ends were cut back, 6 bases at V and 4 bases at J, with 11 bases in the middle. The germline V gene encodes CDR1 MNHEY and CDR2 SVGAGI. The CDR3 sequence: CASSAISSDTQYF. CDR3 DNA sequence: TGTGCCAGCAGCGCCATAAGCTCAGATACGCAGTATTTT.

CDR3 protein: CASGSTGDVRTEAFF. For the CDR3, the DNA is TGTGCCAGCGGGTCGACAGGGGATGTTCGCACTGAAGCTTTCTTT. The chain recombines TRBV9 with TRBJ1-1; 8 bases line up with TRBD1. The CDR3 spans 15 residues. Germline CDR1 and CDR2: SGDLS and YYNGEE. V gave up 7 bases and J gave up 4 bases; unmatched junction bases: 12.

This chain connects TRBV10-1 to TRBJ2-3, with 8 nucleotides matching TRBD1. J lost 2 bases, V lost 0 bases, and 7 bases had no gene match. The CDR3 runs to 17 residues. Germline loops: CDR1 WNHNN, CDR2 SYGVQD (reference sequence). The CDR3 DNA is TGCGCCAGCAGTGAGTCTACCGGCCAGGGGGCCACAGATACGCAGTATTTT. This sequence encodes CASSESTGQGATDTQYF.

V usage is TRBV27 and J usage is TRBJ1-2; no firm D call. This CDR3 spans 14 amino acids. The germline V gene encodes CDR1 MNHEY and CDR2 SMNVEV (reference sequence). Trimming pared 3 bases from V and 0 bases from J, leaving 8 bases between. CDR3 residues: CASSFGGANYGYTF. In DNA form, the CDR3 reads TGTGCCAGCAGTTTTGGCGGAGCTAACTATGGCTACACCTTC.

This chain links TRBV2 with TRBJ1-5, with D hard to call. The germline V gene has CDR1 SNHLY and CDR2 FYNNEI. V lost 2 bases, J lost 2 bases, and 10 bases lay in between. This CDR3 contains 15 residues. CDR3 nucleotides: TGTGCCAGCAGTGAATCGACCGGGGGCAATCAGCCCCAGCATTTT. This gives the protein CASSESTGGNQPQHF. The variable domain in full, with the rest retrieved from reference TRBV2 and TRBJ1-5, is EPEVTQTPSHQVTQMGQEVILRCVPISNHLYFYWYRQILGQKVEFLVSFYNNEISEKSEIFDDQFSVERPDGSNFTLKIRSTKLEDSAMYFCASSESTGGNQPQHFGDGTRLSIL.

This clone was seen a few times. V and J are TRBV10-3 and TRBJ2-5, with 7 nucleotides matching TRBD2. The CDR3 has 11 amino acids. Germline CDR1 reads ENHRY; CDR2 reads SYGVKD. The V gene end was trimmed by 8 bases and the J gene end by 4 bases; junction bases not matched to a gene: 1. The chain's CDR3 is CAIGRAETQYF. CDR3 in DNA: TGTGCCATCGGGAGGGCAGAGACCCAGTACTTC.

V and J are TRBV9 and TRBJ2-3, with D tentatively TRBD2 (6 bases). The CDR3 extends over 13 amino acids. V lost 7 bases, J lost 6 bases, and 15 bases lay in between. Germline CDR1 and CDR2: SGDLS and YYNGEE. This CDR3 is CASAELATDTQYF. The CDR3 DNA sequence: TGTGCCAGCGCGGAACTAGCAACGGATACGCAGTATTTT.

The rearrangement joins TRBV14 to TRBJ1-2; a weak D match, TRBD1 (6 bases). Germline CDR1 and CDR2: SGHDN and FVKESK. Trimming took off 3 bases at V and 1 base at J, with 21 bases between the two ends. This CDR3 has 18 residues. CDR3 protein: CASSHIQGGTADNYGYTF. The CDR3 nucleotides are TGTGCCAGCAGCCACATACAGGGAGGGACGGCCGATAACTATGGCTACACCTTC.

The V call is TRBV4-3, the J call TRBJ1-2; D not resolved. V shed 0 bases and J shed 3 bases, with 14 bases lying between them. This CDR3 is 16 amino acids long. Germline assignment: CDR1 LGHNA and CDR2 YSLEER. The CDR3 region is CASSQDFGYKDYGYTF. The CDR3 nucleotides read TGCGCCAGCAGCCAAGATTTCGGGTATAAGGACTATGGCTACACCTTC.

V and J are TRBV18 and TRBJ1-2, with a tentative D call TRBD1 (5 bases). The germline V and J ends were trimmed by 3 bases and 0 bases, with 8 bases remaining between them. CDR1 KGHSH and CDR2 LQKENI come from the germline V gene. The CDR3 runs to 14 residues. CDR3 DNA: TGTGCCAGCTCACCGGGACTTACTAACTATGGCTACACCTTC. It encodes CASSPGLTNYGYTF.

This rearrangement joins TRBV11-2 to TRBJ2-5; weak D call: TRBD1 (6 bases). The V end lost 4 bases, the J end lost 1 base, and 16 bases lay between the germline ends. Germline CDR1 and CDR2: SGHAT and FQNNGV. The CDR3 covers 16 residues. This chain's CDR3 is CASSSGSGTTQETQYF. The CDR3 nucleotides read TGTGCCAGCAGCTCAGGGTCCGGGACAACCCAAGAGACCCAGTACTTC.

V gene TRBV19 combines with J gene TRBJ1-2, with D perhaps matching TRBD1 (6 bases). CDR1 and CDR2 (germline): LNHDA, SQIVND (reference sequence). The V end was cut by 3 bases, the J end by 4 bases, with 12 bases between. The CDR3 contains 14 residues. CDR3 sequence: CASSITGRGYGYTF. CDR3 DNA: TGTGCCAGTAGTATCACAGGGAGAGGCTATGGCTACACCTTC.

The chain is built from TRBV30 and TRBJ2-3; TRBD2 matches 10 bases. CDR1 GTSNPN and CDR2 SVGIG come from the germline V gene (reference sequence). The CDR3 has 15 amino acids. Germline trimming cut 0 bases from V and 5 bases from J; bases unmatched to any gene: 5. CDR3 nucleotides: TGTGCCTGGAGTGTACTAGCGGGGTTAAGAGATACGCAGTATTTT. Translation gives CAWSVLAGLRDTQYF.

The chain links TRBV5-1 to TRBJ1-5; 7 bases fit TRBD1. The CDR3 has 15 amino acids. V lost 4 bases and J lost 2; bases outside the gene matches: 6. Germline values: CDR1 SGHRS, CDR2 YFSETQ. This chain's CDR3 is CASSVQGRGNQPQHF. CDR3 in DNA: TGCGCCAGCAGCGTACAGGGGAGAGGCAATCAGCCCCAGCATTTT.

This sequence joins TRBV5-1 and TRBJ2-5; the match to TRBD2 covers 13 bases. CDR3 length equals 15 residues. Germline V gene sequence: CDR1 SGHRS, CDR2 YFSETQ. V gave up 4 bases and J gave up 5 bases; unmatched junction bases: 5. The CDR3 loop reads CASSPGTSGTETQYF. CDR3 DNA sequence: TGCGCCAGCAGCCCCGGGACTAGCGGGACGGAGACCCAGTACTTC.

This clone was counted a few times. The chain combines TRBV10-1 with TRBJ1-2; D is perhaps TRBD1 (5 bases). Between the trimmed V and J ends, which lost 4 bases and 8 bases, there was a span of 14 bases. Germline CDR1 and CDR2: WNHNN and SYGVQD (reference sequence). This CDR3 contains 13 residues. The CDR3 loop is CASSVKGVEGYTF. The CDR3 bases are TGCGCCAGCAGTGTGAAAGGGGTGGAGGGCTACACCTTC.

DNA for the CDR3: TGTGCCAGTAGTCCCGTCGGAGGGGGCAGCTCCTACGAGCAGTACTTC. This codes for CASSPVGGGSSYEQYF. This chain links TRBV19 with TRBJ2-7, with D possibly matching TRBD1 (7 bases). V shed 5 bases and J shed 0 bases, with 17 bases lying between them. Germline lookup yields CDR1 LNHDA and CDR2 SQIVND (reference sequence). The CDR3 sequence is 16 residues long. The full variable domain, in which reference TRBV19 and TRBJ2-7 provide the parts outside the CDR3, is DGGITQSPKYLFRKEGQNVTLSCEQNLNHDAMYWYRQDPGQGLRLIYYSQIVNDFQKGDIAEGYSVSREKKESFPLTVTSAQKNPTAFYLCASSPVGGGSSYEQYFGPGTRLTVT.

This chain uses TRBV30 with TRBJ2-3, with 8 bases matching TRBD2. With V trimmed by 2 bases and J by 5 bases, 6 bases remained unmatched. Germline V gene data show CDR1 as GTSNPN and CDR2 as SVGIG (reference sequence). This CDR3 region has 14 residues. The CDR3 region is CAWSLPGGLDTQYF. CDR3 nucleotide sequence: TGTGCCTGGAGTCTACCGGGGGGGCTAGATACGCAGTATTTT.

V and J are TRBV5-4 and TRBJ2-7; maybe TRBD1 (6 bases). There are 15 residues in the CDR3. From germline, CDR1 is SGHNT and CDR2 YYREEE (reference sequence). Trimming removed 4 bases at V and 5 bases at J, with 19 bases between. The CDR3 protein is CASSPRTGPTHEQYF. The CDR3 DNA reads as TGTGCCAGCAGCCCGCGAACAGGGCCCACCCACGAGCAGTACTTC. The entire variable domain, with the rest obtained from reference TRBV5-4 and TRBJ2-7, is as follows: ETGVTQSPTHLIKTRGQQVTLRCSSQSGHNTVSWYQQALGQGPQFIFQYYREEENGRGNFPPRFSGLQFPNYSSELNVNALELDDSALYLCASSPRTGPTHEQYFGPGTRLTVT.

This chain connects TRBV29-1 to TRBJ2-5; 7 bases fit TRBD1. The CDR3 is made up of 15 amino acids. With V trimmed by 6 bases and J by 0 bases, 10 bases remained unmatched. In germline, CDR1 is SQVTM, CDR2 ANQGSEA. The CDR3, as DNA: TGCAGCGTGGCCGGACAGGCGAGCCACCAAGAGACCCAGTACTTC. It is translated as CSVAGQASHQETQYF.

The chain joins TRBV7-8 to TRBJ1-4; tentative D call: TRBD1 (5 bases). The CDR3 has 15 amino acids. Germline lookup yields CDR1 SGHVS and CDR2 FQNEAQ. The germline V and J ends were trimmed by 4 bases and 7 bases, with 16 bases remaining between them. CDR3 sequence: CASSSLGRAFEKLFF. The CDR3 DNA sequence: TGTGCCAGCAGCTCCCTGGGCAGGGCTTTTGAAAAACTGTTTTTT. Full variable domain (remainder filled in from reference TRBV7-8 and TRBJ1-4): GAGVSQSPRYKVAKRGQDVALRCDPISGHVSLFWYQQALGQGPEFLTYFQNEAQLDKSGLPSDRFFAERPEGSVSTLKIQRTQQEDSAVYLCASSSLGRAFEKLFFGSGTQLSVL.

The chain uses TRBV7-7 and TRBJ2-2; weak D call: TRBD2 (6 bases). CDR1 is SSHAT, CDR2 FNYEAQ, per germline (reference sequence). The CDR3 covers 15 residues. V gave up 1 base and J gave up 5 bases, with 11 bases separating them. CDR3 loop: CASSLGRGTTGELFF. CDR3 in DNA: TGTGCCAGCAGCTTAGGACGGGGGACGACCGGGGAGCTGTTTTTT.

The chain couples TRBV19 to TRBJ1-5, with D perhaps matching TRBD1 (5 bases). V was trimmed by 7 bases and J by 0 bases, leaving 16 bases between them. The CDR3 length is 16 residues. CDR1 and CDR2 (germline): LNHDA, SQIVND (reference sequence). The CDR3 nucleotides read TGTGCCAGTATGAGGAGTGGGGCTTATAGCAATCAGCCCCAGCATTTT. Residues: CASMRSGAYSNQPQHF. Filled out from reference TRBV19 and TRBJ1-5, the complete variable domain reads DGGITQSPKYLFRKEGQNVTLSCEQNLNHDAMYWYRQDPGQGLRLIYYSQIVNDFQKGDIAEGYSVSREKKESFPLTVTSAQKNPTAFYLCASMRSGAYSNQPQHFGDGTRLSIL.